These T cell receptor beta chains were read from a single sample in a study of T-cell reconstitution after alpha-beta-depleted transplantation in children. TCRdb called the PCR reads again in MiXCR, with one record for every CDR3 protein. Altogether around 380,000 distinct CDR3 sequences are present, approximately 10% being singletons, with the ten largest covering roughly 6%. The sequences come from PBMCs from the stem cell graft donor, collected from the stem cell graft. These receptors all come from a human donor who donated a stem cell graft to a child with acute myeloid leukemia. CDR3s include the opening cysteine and the closing phenylalanine or tryptophan. D genes are given only for firm matches. Clone size is given for some rows only: seen once, a few or many times, or a class if the clone is expanded.

length | J | size | D | V | CDR3 | DNA
15 | TRBJ2-2 | . | . | TRBV6-1 | CASSTLGGYTGELFF | TGTGCCAGCAGTACACTGGGGGGTTACACCGGGGAGCTGTTTTTT
20 | TRBJ2-3 | many | TRBD2 | TRBV12-3/TRBV12-4 | CASSLNGVLAGGHREDTQYF | TGTGCCAGCAGTTTAAACGGGGTCCTAGCGGGGGGGCATCGGGAAGATACGCAGTATTTT
14 | TRBJ1-6 | few | . | TRBV5-1 | CASTNGQMDSPLHF | TGCGCCAGCACCAACGGACAAATGGATTCACCCCTCCACTTT
19 | TRBJ2-6 | . | TRBD2 | TRBV9 | CASSPGGSGGAGGANVLTF | TGTGCCAGCAGCCCCGGAGGTAGCGGGGGGGCAGGTGGGGCCAACGTCCTGACTTTC
13 | TRBJ2-3 | . | . | TRBV20-1 | CSAIADRTIEQYF | TGCAGTGCCATCGCAGATAGGACCATTGAGCAGTATTTT
15 | TRBJ1-2 | . | . | TRBV3-1 | CACSRPSGGGYGYTF | TGTGCCTGCAGCCGACCGTCCGGGGGCGGCTATGGCTACACCTTC
14 | TRBJ2-4 | . | TRBD2 | TRBV28 | CASSLGTSGNSQYF | TGTGCCAGCAGTCTGGGGACTAGCGGAAACAGTCAGTACTTC
17 | TRBJ2-2 | few | TRBD2 | TRBV28 | CASTLPASGANTGELFF | TGTGCCAGCACCCTACCCGCTAGCGGGGCGAACACCGGGGAGCTGTTTTTT
14 | TRBJ1-1 | . | . | TRBV29-1 | CSVKARLSGTEAFF | TGCAGCGTAAAGGCCCGTCTCAGCGGCACTGAAGCTTTCTTT
16 | TRBJ2-2 | . | . | TRBV19 | CASKARVMDVTGELFF | TGTGCCAGTAAAGCCAGGGTGATGGATGTGACCGGGGAGCTGTTTTTT
15 | TRBJ2-2 | many | . | TRBV15 | CATSRDRGSTGELFF | TGTGCCACCAGCAGAGATAGGGGGTCCACCGGGGAGCTGTTTTTT
14 | TRBJ1-1 | . | . | TRBV10-3 | CAISENRQNTDAFF | TGTGCCATCAGTGAGAACAGACAGAACACTGATGCTTTCTTT
16 | TRBJ2-5 | many | TRBD1 | TRBV6-5 | CASNTLGDRLKETQYF | TGTGCCAGCAATACACTGGGGGACAGACTCAAAGAGACCCAGTACTTC
15 | TRBJ2-1 | . | . | TRBV7-2 | CASSLAKRGGNEQFF | TGTGCCAGCAGCTTAGCCAAAAGGGGCGGCAATGAGCAGTTCTTC
15 | TRBJ2-3 | few | . | TRBV9 | CASSVGGGGTDTQYF | TGTGCCAGCAGCGTTGGAGGGGGAGGCACAGATACGCAGTATTTT
11 | TRBJ2-1 | few | . | TRBV20-1 | CSAWGGNEQFF | TGCAGTGCGTGGGGTGGCAATGAGCAGTTCTTC
14 | TRBJ2-1 | few | . | TRBV20-1 | CSARVRGGYNEQFF | TGCAGTGCTAGAGTAAGGGGCGGTTACAATGAGCAGTTCTTC
15 | TRBJ1-2 | few | . | TRBV19 | CASTWGAASNYGYTF | TGTGCCAGTACCTGGGGGGCGGCTTCTAACTATGGCTACACCTTC
14 | TRBJ2-3 | few | . | TRBV3-1 | CASSQEPRVDTQYF | TGTGCCAGCAGCCAAGAGCCCAGGGTAGATACGCAGTATTTT
16 | TRBJ1-3 | . | TRBD1 | TRBV6-5 | CATTTGGRTSGNTIYF | TGTGCCACTACGACAGGGGGCAGAACCTCTGGAAACACCATATATTTT
13 | TRBJ2-1 | few | . | TRBV5-1 | CASSLTVVGEQFF | TGCGCCAGCAGCCTCACTGTCGTTGGTGAGCAGTTCTTC
12 | TRBJ2-5 | many | . | TRBV28 | CASSGWQETQYF | TGTGCCAGCAGCGGGTGGCAAGAGACCCAGTACTTC
14 | TRBJ1-5 | . | . | TRBV30 | CAWSASAWRKPQHF | TGTGCCTGGAGTGCCTCGGCATGGAGAAAGCCCCAGCATTTT
15 | TRBJ2-2 | many | TRBD1 | TRBV6-1 | CASSVGTVLAGELFF | TGTGCCAGCAGTGTCGGGACAGTCCTCGCCGGGGAGCTGTTTTTT
15 | TRBJ2-3 | few | . | TRBV5-1 | CASSLSSPRADTQYF | TGCGCCAGCAGCTTGAGTTCCCCCCGAGCAGATACGCAGTATTTT
15 | TRBJ2-3 | . | TRBD1 | TRBV19 | CASSIEQGATDTQYF | TGTGCCAGTAGTATTGAACAGGGGGCTACAGATACGCAGTATTTT
16 | TRBJ1-4 | . | TRBD1 | TRBV9 | CASSVSSGTGYEKLFF | TGTGCCAGCAGCGTAAGTTCCGGGACAGGGTACGAAAAACTGTTTTTT
15 | TRBJ2-7 | few | . | TRBV5-1 | CASSLVGGGSYEQYF | TGCGCCAGCAGCTTGGTCGGTGGTGGCTCCTACGAGCAGTACTTC
15 | TRBJ2-3 | few | . | TRBV7-9 | CASTQGTGGTDTQYF | TGTGCCAGCACCCAAGGAACGGGGGGCACAGATACGCAGTATTTT
15 | TRBJ2-3 | few | TRBD2 | TRBV20-1 | CSARALAGDTDTQYF | TGCAGTGCTAGAGCACTAGCGGGAGACACAGATACGCAGTATTTT
14 | TRBJ1-5 | . | . | TRBV12-3/TRBV12-4 | CASSPQGSSQPQHF | TGTGCCAGCAGCCCTCAGGGATCAAGCCAGCCCCAGCATTTT
20 | TRBJ2-1 | few | TRBD2 | TRBV11-1 | CASSLANFGTSGRAGHEQFF | TGTGCCAGCAGCTTAGCCAACTTTGGGACTAGCGGGAGGGCCGGTCATGAGCAGTTCTTC
15 | TRBJ2-3 | . | . | TRBV12-3/TRBV12-4 | CASRDGRTFPDTQYF | TGTGCCAGCAGGGACGGCAGGACCTTCCCAGATACGCAGTATTTT
13 | TRBJ2-3 | . | TRBD2 | TRBV20-1 | CSGTSGGADTQYF | TGCAGTGGGACTAGCGGGGGGGCAGATACGCAGTATTTT
15 | TRBJ2-1 | few | . | TRBV5-1 | CASSLDGVPYNEQFF | TGCGCCAGCAGCTTGGACGGGGTGCCCTACAATGAGCAGTTCTTC
14 | TRBJ2-3 | many | . | TRBV18 | CASSPAQGTDTQYF | TGTGCCAGCTCACCGGCGCAGGGCACAGATACGCAGTATTTT
13 | TRBJ2-5 | . | TRBD1 | TRBV29-1 | CSVEQGARETQYF | TGCAGCGTTGAACAGGGGGCGAGAGAGACCCAGTACTTC
16 | TRBJ1-5 | . | . | TRBV6-2/TRBV6-3 | CASSYGLPTLNQPQHF | TGTGCCAGCAGTTACGGACTACCAACTCTAAATCAGCCCCAGCATTTT
15 | TRBJ2-2 | . | TRBD1 | TRBV10-3 | CAINERGLSTGELFF | TGTGCCATCAATGAAAGGGGGCTGAGCACCGGGGAGCTGTTTTTT
16 | TRBJ2-5 | few | TRBD2 | TRBV5-1 | CASSSTSGSMGETQYF | TGCGCCAGCAGCTCCACTAGCGGGAGTATGGGAGAGACCCAGTACTTC